This T cell receptor (beta chain) was profiled in a study of blood T cell repertoires in COVID-19. In the study overall: COVID-19 samples from acute and convalescent phases originated in the United States, Italy and Spain. Sources were T cells, B-cell-depleted T cells, or PBMCs; the material itself was cDNA or gDNA.

Per the study methods: Amplification with reference gene primers provided the estimates of nucleated cell counts. The protocol was immunoSEQ multiplex PCR, while the TCRdb copy is restricted to in-frame clones and leaves out a portion. V and J calls and clone size are as listed in that table; D and trimming were resolved from the DNA. The sample lists 90,000 to 100,000 clones, over 75% occurring once. The CDR3 runs 16 residues. Germline V gene sequence: CDR1 MGHRA, CDR2 YSYEKL. The junction had 6 bases not matched to a gene; V was cut back by 4 bases and J by 2 bases. This sequence originates from a man aged 55 to 69 with acute or convalescent COVID-19. Sequenced sample: peripheral blood. The chain couples TRBV4-1 to TRBJ1-5; 9 bases align to TRBD1. Here the CDR3 DNA reads TGCGCCAGCAGCCCGGGGGACAGGGAGCGCAATCAGCCCCAGCATTTT. Translated, it gives CASSPGDRERNQPQHF.